The clone carrying this T cell receptor (beta chain) was recorded many times. Its matching antigen is unknown. Germline V lookup: CDR1 MDHEN, CDR2 SYDVKM. The CDR3 loop spans 15 amino acids. Trimming took 5 bases from V and 9 from J, leaving 22 bases between them. The investigators amplified TCR beta CDR3 regions from RNA transcripts. The study used the HTBI primer set for a first-round RT-PCR of the TCR CDR3. TCRdb used MiXCR to reprocess the multiplex PCR reads, holding one entry per CDR3 protein. Counted here are approximately 420,000 distinct CDR3 sequences, around 15% occurring once; the ten biggest clones make up 4% to 6.5%. The source of the sample is a study of T cells in Graves' hyperthyroidism and ophthalmopathy. Stable Graves' hyperthyroidism meant no ophthalmopathy progression within 18 months. Aged 18 to 65, the patients had hyperthyroidism that was newly diagnosed and had lasted under 2 months.

Notes on the study in general: Clonotypes that were expanded in thyroid above 0.001 mostly appeared in blood too.

The specimen sequenced was blood. The chain combines TRBV28 with TRBJ1-1; the D is unclear. The origin of this receptor is a woman under 30 with Graves' hyperthyroidism. The CDR3 reads CASSPQDGRRAKAFF. CDR3 sequence (DNA): TGTGCCAGCAGTCCTCAAGACGGTCGTAGGGCCAAAGCTTTCTTT.